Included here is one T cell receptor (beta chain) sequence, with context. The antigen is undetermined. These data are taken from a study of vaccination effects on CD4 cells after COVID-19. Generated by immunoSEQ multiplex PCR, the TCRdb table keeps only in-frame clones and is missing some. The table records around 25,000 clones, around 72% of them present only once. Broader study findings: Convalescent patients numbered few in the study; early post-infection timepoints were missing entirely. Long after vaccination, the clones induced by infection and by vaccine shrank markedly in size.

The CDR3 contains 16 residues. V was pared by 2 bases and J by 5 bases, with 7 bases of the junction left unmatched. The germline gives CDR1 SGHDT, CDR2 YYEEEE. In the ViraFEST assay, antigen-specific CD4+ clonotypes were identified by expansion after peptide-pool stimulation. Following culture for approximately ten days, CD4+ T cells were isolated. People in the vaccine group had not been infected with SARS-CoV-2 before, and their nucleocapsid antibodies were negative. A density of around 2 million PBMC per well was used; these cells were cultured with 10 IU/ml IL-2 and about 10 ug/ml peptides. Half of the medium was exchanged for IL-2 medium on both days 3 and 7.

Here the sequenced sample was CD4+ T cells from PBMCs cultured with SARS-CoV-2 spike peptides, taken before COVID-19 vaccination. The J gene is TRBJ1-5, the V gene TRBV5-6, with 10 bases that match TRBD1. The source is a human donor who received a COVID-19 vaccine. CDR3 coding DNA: TGTGCCAGCAGCTTTTATGACAGGGGGCTGGATCAGCCCCAGCATTTT. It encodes CASSFYDRGLDQPQHF.